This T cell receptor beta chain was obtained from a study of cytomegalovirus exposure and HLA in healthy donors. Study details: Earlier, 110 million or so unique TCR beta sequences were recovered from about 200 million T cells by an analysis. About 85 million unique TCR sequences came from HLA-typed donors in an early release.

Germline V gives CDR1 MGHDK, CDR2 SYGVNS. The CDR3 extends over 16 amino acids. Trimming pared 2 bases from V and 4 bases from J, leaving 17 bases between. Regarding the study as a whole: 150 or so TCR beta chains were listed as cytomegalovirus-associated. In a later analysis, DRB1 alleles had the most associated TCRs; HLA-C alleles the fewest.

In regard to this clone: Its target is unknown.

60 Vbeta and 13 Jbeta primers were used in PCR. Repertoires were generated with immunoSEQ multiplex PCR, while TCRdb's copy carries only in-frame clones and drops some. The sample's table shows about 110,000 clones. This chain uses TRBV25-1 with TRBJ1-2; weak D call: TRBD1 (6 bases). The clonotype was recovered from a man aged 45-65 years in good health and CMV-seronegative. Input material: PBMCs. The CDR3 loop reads CASSEPSRDTSYGYTF. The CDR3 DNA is TGTGCCAGCAGTGAACCCTCTCGGGACACCTCCTATGGCTACACCTTC.